One and the same sample provided the 14 T cell receptor beta chains below, sequenced in a study of T cells expressing NK-cell markers. TCRdb reprocessed the 5' RACE reads and reports one entry per CDR3 protein, with no DNA. The sample table sets out 400,000 to 550,000 distinct CDR3 sequences. Sequences were obtained from blood T cells: a sorted CD56 or NKG2C T cell subset, CD4+ or CD8+ T cells, or bulk PBMC T cells (not recorded which). The origin of the receptors is a woman aged 18 to 75 in good health.

The J gene is TRBJ2-7, the V gene TRBV20-1; the TRBD2 assignment by TCRdb is unverifiable without DNA. The length of the CDR3 is 15 residues. Germline V lookup: CDR1 DFQATT, CDR2 SNEGSKA (reference sequence). CDR3 protein: CSAARVDRETYEQYF.

The chain couples TRBV4-3 to TRBJ2-7; the TCRdb D gene call, TRBD2, has no DNA to confirm it. Germline CDR1 reads LGHNA; CDR2 reads YSLEER. The CDR3 runs 16 residues. This chain's CDR3 is CASSQDRGTFSYEQYF.

V usage is TRBV5-1 and J usage is TRBJ1-2. This CDR3 region has 13 residues. Looked up from germline, CDR1 is SGHRS and CDR2 is YFSETQ. CDR3 region: CASSLEGPNGYIF. Complete variable domain (other parts from reference TRBV5-1 and TRBJ1-2): KAGVTQTPRYLIKTRGQQVTLSCSPISGHRSVSWYQQTPGQGLQFLFEYFSETQRNKGNFPGRFSGRQFSNSRSEMNVSTLELGDSALYLCASSLEGPNGYIFGSGTRLTVV.

This chain joins TRBV19 and TRBJ1-2. Per the germline V gene, CDR1 is LNHDA and CDR2 is SQIVND (reference sequence). There are 12 residues in the CDR3. CDR3 region: CASSSRYYGYTF.

This chain uses TRBV12-3 or TRBV12-4 with TRBJ1-5; without DNA, the TCRdb call of TRBD1 cannot be checked. The CDR3 length is 14 residues. CDR3 amino acids: CASSPDRENQPQHF.

The chain carries TRBV20-1 and TRBJ1-1. This CDR3 contains 12 residues. Germline V CDR1 and CDR2: DFQATT, SNEGSKA (reference sequence). The CDR3 spells CSARARNTEAFF.

This CDR3 reads CSARNRGLVNSYEQYF. The chain joins TRBV20-1 to TRBJ2-7; TCRdb returns TRBD1, unconfirmable since there is no DNA. Per germline, CDR1 DFQATT and CDR2 SNEGSKA (reference sequence). This CDR3 region has 16 residues.

The genes are TRBV29-1 and TRBJ2-2. In germline, CDR1 is SQVTM, CDR2 ANQGSEA. The CDR3 runs 12 residues. The CDR3 loop is CSVRGNTGELFF.

CDR3 residues: CASKLQGYNTEAFF. The chain links TRBV6-1 to TRBJ1-1. CDR1 is MNHNS and CDR2 is SASEGT in the germline V gene. This CDR3 comprises 14 residues.

The chain links TRBV20-1 to TRBJ2-3. The CDR3 is 16 amino acids. CDR1 is DFQATT, CDR2 SNEGSKA, per germline (reference sequence). The CDR3 reads CSARPSRTAITDTQYF.

The V and J genes are TRBV30 and TRBJ2-1; TCRdb's D gene call, TRBD1, goes unchecked for lack of DNA. CDR3 length equals 15 residues. In germline, CDR1 is GTSNPN, CDR2 SVGIG (reference sequence). This chain's CDR3 is CAWSGTGGWGNEQFF.

The chain uses TRBV29-1 and TRBJ2-4; as DNA is missing, the TRBD1 call by TCRdb cannot be tested. CDR3 size: 13 residues. Germline V gene lookup returns CDR1 SQVTM and CDR2 ANQGSEA. The CDR3 protein is CNISGRDRGIQYF.

The chain uses TRBV12-3 or TRBV12-4 and TRBJ2-4. The CDR3 sequence is 13 residues long. This CDR3 reads CASSLGVKNIQYF.

The V call is TRBV3-1, the J call TRBJ2-1; TCRdb calls TRBD1, which cannot be checked without DNA. This CDR3 contains 13 residues. Germline lookup yields CDR1 LGHDT and CDR2 YNNKEL (reference sequence). The CDR3 protein is CASSRRGDNEQFF.